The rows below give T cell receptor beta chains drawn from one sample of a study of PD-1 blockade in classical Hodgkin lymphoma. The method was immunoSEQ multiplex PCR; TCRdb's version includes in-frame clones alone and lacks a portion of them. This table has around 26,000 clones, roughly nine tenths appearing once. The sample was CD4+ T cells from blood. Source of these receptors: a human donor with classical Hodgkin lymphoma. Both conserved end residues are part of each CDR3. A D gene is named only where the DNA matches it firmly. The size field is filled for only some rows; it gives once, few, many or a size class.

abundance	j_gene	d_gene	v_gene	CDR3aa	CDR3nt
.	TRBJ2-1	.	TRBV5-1	CASSRTFDEQFF	TGCGCCAGCAGCAGAACCTTCGATGAGCAGTTCTTC
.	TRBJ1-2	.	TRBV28	CASSLFEANYGYTF	TGTGCCAGCAGTTTATTCGAGGCGAACTATGGCTACACCTTC
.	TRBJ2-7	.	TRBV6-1	CASSEPPLYEQYF	TGTGCCAGCAGTGAACCCCCCCTCTACGAGCAGTACTTC
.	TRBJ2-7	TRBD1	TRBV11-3	CASSPHRGGEQYF	TGTGCCAGCAGCCCGCACAGGGGTGGAGAGCAGTACTTC
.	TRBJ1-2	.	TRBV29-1	CSVEDDEDGYTF	TGCAGCGTTGAGGATGATGAGGATGGCTACACCTTC
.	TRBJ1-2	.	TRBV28	CASSKADWTVFGNYGYTF	TGTGCCAGCAGTAAGGCCGATTGGACAGTCTTCGGCAACTATGGCTACACCTTC
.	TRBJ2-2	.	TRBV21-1	CASSHPKDTGELFF	TGTGCCAGCAGCCACCCTAAGGACACCGGGGAGCTGTTTTTT
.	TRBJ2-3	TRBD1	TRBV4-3	CASSQQTGQITDTQYF	TGCGCCAGCAGCCAACAGACAGGGCAGATTACAGATACGCAGTATTTT
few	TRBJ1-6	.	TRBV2	CASSATGRDSPLHF	TGTGCCAGCAGTGCGACAGGTCGGGATTCACCCCTCCACTTT
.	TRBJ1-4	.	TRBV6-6	CASSYKGSEKLFF	TGTGCCAGCAGTTACAAAGGATCTGAAAAACTGTTTTTT
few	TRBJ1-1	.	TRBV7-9	CASSLSRTEAFF	TGTGCCAGCAGCTTATCCCGTACTGAAGCTTTCTTT
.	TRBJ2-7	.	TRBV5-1	CASSLVLAGGSSEQYF	TGCGCCAGCAGCTTGGTGCTTGCAGGGGGGTCGAGCGAGCAGTACTTC
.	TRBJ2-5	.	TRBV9	CASSVGERETQYF	TGTGCCAGCAGCGTCGGGGAAAGGGAGACCCAGTACTTC
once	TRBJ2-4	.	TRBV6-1	CASSVTGQGPGDIQYF	TGTGCCAGCAGTGTGACCGGGCAGGGGCCCGGGGACATTCAGTACTTC
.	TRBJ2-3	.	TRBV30	CAWTRYSSSTDTQYF	TGTGCCTGGACCCGTTATAGCTCAAGCACAGATACGCAGTATTTT
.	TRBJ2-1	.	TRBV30	CAWSVGITYNEQFF	TGTGCCTGGAGTGTAGGGATAACATACAATGAGCAGTTCTTC
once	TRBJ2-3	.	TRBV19	CASSIYAHTQYF	TGTGCCAGTAGTATTTATGCACATACGCAGTATTTT
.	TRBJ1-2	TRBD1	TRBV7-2	CASSHGLRDRSSYGYTF	TGTGCCAGCAGCCACGGATTAAGGGACAGGTCTTCCTATGGCTACACCTTC
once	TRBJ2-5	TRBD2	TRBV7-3	CASSPTSGGVQETQYF	TGTGCCAGCAGCCCTACTAGCGGGGGGGTTCAAGAGACCCAGTACTTC
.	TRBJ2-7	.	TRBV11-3	CASSPRGSYEQYF	TGTGCCAGCAGCCCCCGCGGCTCCTACGAGCAGTACTTC
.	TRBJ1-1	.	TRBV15	CATSSRSRDEAFF	TGTGCCACCAGCAGCCGCTCCCGGGATGAAGCTTTCTTT
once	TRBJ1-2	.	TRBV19	CASSMSRDVHGYTF	TGTGCCAGTAGTATGTCCAGGGATGTGCATGGCTACACCTTC
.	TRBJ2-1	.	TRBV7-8	CASNPRESHNEQFF	TGTGCCAGCAATCCAAGGGAATCCCACAATGAGCAGTTCTTC
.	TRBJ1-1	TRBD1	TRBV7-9	CASSATTGQGTEAFF	TGTGCCAGCAGCGCGACAACGGGACAGGGCACTGAAGCTTTCTTT
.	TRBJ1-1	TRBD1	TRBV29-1	CSVDLGQDPEAFF	TGCAGCGTTGATTTGGGACAGGATCCTGAAGCTTTCTTT
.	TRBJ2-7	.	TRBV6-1	CASSERGNQYYEQYF	TGTGCCAGCAGTGAACGGGGAAACCAATACTACGAGCAGTACTTC
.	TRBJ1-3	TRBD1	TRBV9	CASSRTGQGNTIYF	TGTGCCAGCAGCCGGACAGGGCAAGGAAACACCATATATTTT
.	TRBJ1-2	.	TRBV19	CASSSIPGGAVF	TGTGCCAGTAGTTCGATTCCAGGTGGGGCGGTCTTC
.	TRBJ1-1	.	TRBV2	CASTMSVGAFF	TGTGCCAGCACCATGAGTGTAGGAGCTTTCTTT
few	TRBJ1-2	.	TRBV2	CASSGGVLEYGYTF	TGTGCCAGCAGTGGTGGGGTATTGGAGTATGGCTACACCTTC
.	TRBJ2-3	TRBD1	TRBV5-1	CASSPRPRQGGTDTQYF	TGCGCCAGCAGCCCGCGCCCCCGACAGGGGGGCACAGATACGCAGTATTTT